This TCR beta chain stems from a study of cytotoxic CD8 clonotypes in ibrutinib-treated CLL. Study information: Included were 11 relapsed/refractory and some 15 treatment-naive patients, of whom approximately 18 were IGHV unmutated. Mean per-sample yields comprised roughly 260,000 productive templates and 94,082 productive rearrangements. Points from the study as a whole: Timing of sampling differed between sustained-remission and progressing patients. Public clonotypes, an uncommon group, contracted or remained stable on treatment.

The germline V gene has CDR1 MNHEY and CDR2 SMNVEV (reference sequence). The V segment lost 4 bases and the J segment 3 bases; nucleotides outside the gene matches: 3. The CDR3 is made up of 13 amino acids. Regarding this clone: The target antigen is unknown.

Method: immunoSEQ multiplex PCR; TCRdb's copy keeps in-frame clones and lacks some. The sample includes roughly 53,000 clones, 50% to 70% of them seen just once. The sequencing used PBMCs, collected at disease progression, from a patient treated with ibrutinib. The TCR comes from a human donor with chronic lymphocytic leukemia. The chain couples TRBV27 to TRBJ2-7; TRBD2 aligns across 7 bases. DNA for the CDR3: TGTGCCAGCAGTTATTCGGGGGGCTACGAGCAGTACTTC. Translated, it gives CASSYSGGYEQYF.